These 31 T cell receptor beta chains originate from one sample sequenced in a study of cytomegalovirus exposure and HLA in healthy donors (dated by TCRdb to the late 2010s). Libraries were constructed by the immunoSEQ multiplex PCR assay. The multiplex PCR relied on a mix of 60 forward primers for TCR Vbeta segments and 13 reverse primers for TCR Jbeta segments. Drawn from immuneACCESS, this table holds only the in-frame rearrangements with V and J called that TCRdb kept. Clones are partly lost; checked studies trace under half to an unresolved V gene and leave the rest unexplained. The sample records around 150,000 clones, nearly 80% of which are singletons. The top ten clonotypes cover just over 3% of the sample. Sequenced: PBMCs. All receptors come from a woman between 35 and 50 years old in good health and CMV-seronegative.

This chain's CDR3 is CASSLDGRGEQYF. CDR3 nucleotides: TGCGCCAGCAGCTTGGACGGTAGGGGAGAGCAGTACTTC. This chain links TRBV5-1 with TRBJ2-7, with D maybe TRBD1 (5 bases). The CDR3 totals 13 residues. The germline V and J ends were trimmed by 0 bases and 7 bases, with 11 bases remaining between them. Per germline, CDR1 SGHRS and CDR2 YFSETQ.

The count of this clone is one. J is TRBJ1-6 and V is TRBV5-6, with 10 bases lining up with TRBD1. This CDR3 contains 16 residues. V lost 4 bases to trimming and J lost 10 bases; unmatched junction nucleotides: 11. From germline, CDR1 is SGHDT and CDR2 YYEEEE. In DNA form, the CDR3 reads TGTGCCAGCAGCACTCGACAGGGGGCATCGAGGTCACCCCTCCACTTT. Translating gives CASSTRQGASRSPLHF.

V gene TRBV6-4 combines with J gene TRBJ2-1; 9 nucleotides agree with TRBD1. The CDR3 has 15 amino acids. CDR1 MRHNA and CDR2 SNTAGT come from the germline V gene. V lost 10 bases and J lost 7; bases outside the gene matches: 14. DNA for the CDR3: TGTGCCAACAGACCGGGACAGGGATTTCAGAATGAGCAGTTCTTC. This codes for CANRPGQGFQNEQFF.

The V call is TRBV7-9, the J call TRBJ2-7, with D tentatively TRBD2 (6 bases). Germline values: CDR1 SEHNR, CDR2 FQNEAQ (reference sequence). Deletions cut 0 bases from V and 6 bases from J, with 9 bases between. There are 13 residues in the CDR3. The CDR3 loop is CASSLALGGEQYF. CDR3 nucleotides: TGTGCCAGCAGCTTAGCGCTGGGGGGCGAGCAGTACTTC. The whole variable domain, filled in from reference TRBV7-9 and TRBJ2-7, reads DTGVSQNPRHKITKRGQNVTFRCDPISEHNRLYWYRQTLGQGPEFLTYFQNEAQLEKSRLLSDRFSAERPKGSFSTLEIQRTEQGDSAMYLCASSLALGGEQYFGPGTRLTVT.

The CDR3: CASKEGTFGAFF. As DNA, the CDR3 is TGTGCCAGCAAGGAAGGGACTTTTGGTGCTTTCTTT. V gene TRBV28 combines with J gene TRBJ1-1, with D possibly TRBD1 on 5 matching bases. V dropped 7 bases and J dropped 11 bases, with 17 bases sitting between them. Germline V gene sequence: CDR1 MDHEN, CDR2 SYDVKM. The CDR3 covers 12 residues.

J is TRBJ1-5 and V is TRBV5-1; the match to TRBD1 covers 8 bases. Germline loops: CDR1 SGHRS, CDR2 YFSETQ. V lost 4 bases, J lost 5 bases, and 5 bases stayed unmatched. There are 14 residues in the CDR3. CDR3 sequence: CASSPGTGDQPQHF. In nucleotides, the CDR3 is TGCGCCAGCAGCCCAGGGACAGGCGATCAGCCCCAGCATTTT.

CDR3: CASSSRLGAYNEQFF. The CDR3 DNA reads as TGTGCCAGCAGCTCCCGGTTGGGGGCGTACAATGAGCAGTTCTTC. The chain is built from TRBV9 and TRBJ2-1; tentatively, D is TRBD1 (6 bases). Trimming took off 4 bases at V and 4 bases at J, with 15 bases between the two ends. Germline CDR1 SGDLS, CDR2 YYNGEE. This CDR3 comprises 15 residues.

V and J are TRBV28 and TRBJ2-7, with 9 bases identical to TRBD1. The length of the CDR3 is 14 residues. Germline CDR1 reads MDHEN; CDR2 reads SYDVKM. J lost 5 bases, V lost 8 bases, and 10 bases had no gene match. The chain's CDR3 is CASLPGQGFDEQYF. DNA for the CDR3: TGTGCCAGCCTTCCGGGACAGGGCTTTGACGAGCAGTACTTC. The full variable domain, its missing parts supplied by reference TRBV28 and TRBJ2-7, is DVKVTQSSRYLVKRTGEKVFLECVQDMDHENMFWYRQDPGLGLRLIYFSYDVKMKEKGDIPEGYSVSREKKERFSLILESASTNQTSMYLCASLPGQGFDEQYFGPGTRLTVT.

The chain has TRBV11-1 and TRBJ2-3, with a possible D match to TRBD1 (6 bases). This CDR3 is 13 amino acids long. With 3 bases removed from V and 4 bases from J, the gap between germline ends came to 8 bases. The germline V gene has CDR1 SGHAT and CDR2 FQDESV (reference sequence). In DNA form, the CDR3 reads TGTGCCAGCAGCTTTAAGGGGGCAGATACGCAGTATTTT. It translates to CASSFKGADTQYF.

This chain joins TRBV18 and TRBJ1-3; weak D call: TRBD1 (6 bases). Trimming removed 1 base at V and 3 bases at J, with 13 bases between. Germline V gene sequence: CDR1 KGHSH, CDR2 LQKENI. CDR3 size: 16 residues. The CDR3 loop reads CASSPLPDRSGNTIYF. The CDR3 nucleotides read TGTGCCAGCTCACCACTGCCGGACAGAAGTGGAAACACCATATATTTT.

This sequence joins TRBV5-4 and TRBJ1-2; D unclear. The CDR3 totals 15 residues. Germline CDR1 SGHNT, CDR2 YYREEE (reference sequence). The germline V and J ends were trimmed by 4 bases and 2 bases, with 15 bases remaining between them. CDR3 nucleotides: TGTGCCAGCAGCCTCGCTACGACGGGAAACTATGGCTACACCTTC. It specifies CASSLATTGNYGYTF. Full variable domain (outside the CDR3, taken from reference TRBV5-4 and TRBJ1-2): ETGVTQSPTHLIKTRGQQVTLRCSSQSGHNTVSWYQQALGQGPQFIFQYYREEENGRGNFPPRFSGLQFPNYSSELNVNALELDDSALYLCASSLATTGNYGYTFGSGTRLTVV.

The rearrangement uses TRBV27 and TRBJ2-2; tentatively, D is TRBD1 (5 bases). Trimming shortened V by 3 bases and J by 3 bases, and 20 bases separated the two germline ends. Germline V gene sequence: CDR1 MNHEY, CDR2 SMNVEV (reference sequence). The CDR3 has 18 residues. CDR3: CASSFRVYPGEDTGELFF. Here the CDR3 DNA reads TGTGCCAGCAGTTTCAGGGTTTACCCAGGCGAAGACACCGGGGAGCTGTTTTTT.

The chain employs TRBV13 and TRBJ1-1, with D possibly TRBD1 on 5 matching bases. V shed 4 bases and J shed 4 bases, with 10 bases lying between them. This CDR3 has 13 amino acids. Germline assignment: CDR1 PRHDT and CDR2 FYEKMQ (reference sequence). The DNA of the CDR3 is TGTGCCAGCAGCTCGCCCAGGGTCACTGAAGCTTTCTTT. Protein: CASSSPRVTEAFF.

The CDR3 protein is CASSNAANTGELFF. CDR3 bases: TGTGCCAGCAGCAACGCGGCGAACACCGGGGAGCTGTTTTTT. J is TRBJ2-2 and V is TRBV9; D unclear. V gave up 4 bases and J gave up 0 bases, with 7 bases separating them. The CDR3 covers 14 residues. CDR1 SGDLS and CDR2 YYNGEE come from the germline V gene. The complete variable domain, with remaining parts taken from reference TRBV9 and TRBJ2-2, reads DSGVTQTPKHLITATGQRVTLRCSPRSGDLSVYWYQQSLDQGLQFLIQYYNGEERAKGNILERFSAQQFPDLHSELNLSSLELGDSALYFCASSNAANTGELFFGEGSRLTVL.

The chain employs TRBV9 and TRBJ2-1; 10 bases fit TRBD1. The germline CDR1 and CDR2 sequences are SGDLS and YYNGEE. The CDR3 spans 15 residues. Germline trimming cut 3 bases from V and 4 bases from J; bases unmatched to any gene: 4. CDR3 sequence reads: CASSAGTGVYNEQFF. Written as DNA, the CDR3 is TGTGCCAGCAGCGCCGGGACAGGGGTATACAATGAGCAGTTCTTC.

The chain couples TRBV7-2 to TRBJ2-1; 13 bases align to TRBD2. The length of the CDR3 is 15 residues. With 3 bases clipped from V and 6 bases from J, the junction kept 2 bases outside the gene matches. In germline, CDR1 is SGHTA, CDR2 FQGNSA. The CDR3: CASSFTSGGGNEQFF. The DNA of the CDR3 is TGTGCCAGCAGCTTCACTAGCGGGGGGGGCAATGAGCAGTTCTTC.

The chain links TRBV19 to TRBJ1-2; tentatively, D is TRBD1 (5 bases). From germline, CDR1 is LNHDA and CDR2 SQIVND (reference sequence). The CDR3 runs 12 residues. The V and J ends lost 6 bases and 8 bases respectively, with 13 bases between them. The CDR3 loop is CASREGRSGYTF. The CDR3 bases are TGTGCCAGTAGGGAGGGACGATCGGGCTACACCTTC.

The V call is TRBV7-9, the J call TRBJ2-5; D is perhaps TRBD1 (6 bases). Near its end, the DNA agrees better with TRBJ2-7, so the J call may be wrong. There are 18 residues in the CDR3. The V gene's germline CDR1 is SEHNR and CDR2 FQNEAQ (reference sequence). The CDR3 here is CASSSNPTARGLSYEQYF. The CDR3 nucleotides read TGTGCCAGCAGCTCCAACCCGACGGCCAGGGGCTTATCCTACGAGCAGTACTTC.

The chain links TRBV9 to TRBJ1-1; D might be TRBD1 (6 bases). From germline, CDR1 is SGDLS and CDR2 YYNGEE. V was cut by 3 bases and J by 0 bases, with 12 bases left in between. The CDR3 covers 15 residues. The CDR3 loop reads CASSATGIMNTEAFF. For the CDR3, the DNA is TGTGCCAGCAGCGCCACAGGGATCATGAACACTGAAGCTTTCTTT.

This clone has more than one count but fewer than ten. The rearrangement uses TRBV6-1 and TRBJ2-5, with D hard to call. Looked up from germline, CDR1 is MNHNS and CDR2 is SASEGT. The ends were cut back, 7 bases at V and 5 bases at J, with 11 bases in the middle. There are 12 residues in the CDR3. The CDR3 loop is CASITEWETQYF. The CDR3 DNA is TGTGCCAGCATTACGGAGTGGGAGACCCAGTACTTC.

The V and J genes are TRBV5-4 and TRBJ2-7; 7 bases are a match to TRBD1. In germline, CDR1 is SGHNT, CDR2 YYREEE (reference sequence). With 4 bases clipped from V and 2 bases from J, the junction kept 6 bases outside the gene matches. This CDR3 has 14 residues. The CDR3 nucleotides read TGTGCCAGCAGCCCCCCCGACAGGGCCTACGAGCAGTACTTC. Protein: CASSPPDRAYEQYF.

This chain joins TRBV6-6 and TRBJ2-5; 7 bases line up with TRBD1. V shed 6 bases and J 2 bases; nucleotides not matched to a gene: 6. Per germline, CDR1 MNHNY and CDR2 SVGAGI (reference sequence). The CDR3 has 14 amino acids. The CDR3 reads CASRLSRGQETQYF. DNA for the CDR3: TGTGCCAGCAGATTGAGCAGGGGGCAAGAGACCCAGTACTTC.

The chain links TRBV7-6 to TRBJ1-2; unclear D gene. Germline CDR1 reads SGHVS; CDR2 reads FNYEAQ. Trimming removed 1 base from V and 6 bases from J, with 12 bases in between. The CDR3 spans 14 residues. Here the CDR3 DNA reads TGTGCCAGCAGCTTAGACGGGGAGGGCAATGGCTACACCTTC. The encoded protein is CASSLDGEGNGYTF.

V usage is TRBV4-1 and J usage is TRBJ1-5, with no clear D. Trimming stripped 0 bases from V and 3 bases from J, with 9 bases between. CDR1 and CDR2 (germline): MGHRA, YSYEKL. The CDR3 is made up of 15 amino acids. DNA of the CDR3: TGCGCCAGCAGCCAAGATCTATCCTTCAATCAGCCCCAGCATTTT. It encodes CASSQDLSFNQPQHF.

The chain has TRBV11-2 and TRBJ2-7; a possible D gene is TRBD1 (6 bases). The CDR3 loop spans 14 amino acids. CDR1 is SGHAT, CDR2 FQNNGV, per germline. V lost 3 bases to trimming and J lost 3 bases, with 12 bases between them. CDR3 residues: CASSFYRDSYEQYF. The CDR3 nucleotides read TGTGCCAGCAGCTTCTACAGGGATAGCTACGAGCAGTACTTC.

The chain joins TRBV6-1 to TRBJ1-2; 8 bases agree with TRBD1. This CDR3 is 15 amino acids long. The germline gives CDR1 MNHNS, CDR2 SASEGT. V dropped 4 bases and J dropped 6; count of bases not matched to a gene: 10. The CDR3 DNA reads TGTGCCAGCAGTGCTCGGACAGGGAGGCCGCATGGCTACACCTTC. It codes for CASSARTGRPHGYTF.

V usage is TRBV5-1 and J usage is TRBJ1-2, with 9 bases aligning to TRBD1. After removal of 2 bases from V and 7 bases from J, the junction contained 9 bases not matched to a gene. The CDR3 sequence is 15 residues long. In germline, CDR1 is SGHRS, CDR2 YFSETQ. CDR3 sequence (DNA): TGCGCCAGCAGCTTAGACTACAGGGGGCTTCTTGGCTACACCTTC. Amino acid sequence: CASSLDYRGLLGYTF. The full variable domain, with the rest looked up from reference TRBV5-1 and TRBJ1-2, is KAGVTQTPRYLIKTRGQQVTLSCSPISGHRSVSWYQQTPGQGLQFLFEYFSETQRNKGNFPGRFSGRQFSNSRSEMNVSTLELGDSALYLCASSLDYRGLLGYTFGSGTRLTVV.

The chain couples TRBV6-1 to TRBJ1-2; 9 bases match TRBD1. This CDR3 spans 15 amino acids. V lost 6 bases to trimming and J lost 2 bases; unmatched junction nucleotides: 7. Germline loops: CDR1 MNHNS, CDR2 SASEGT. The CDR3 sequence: CASSAPGQGNYGYTF. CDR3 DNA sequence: TGTGCCAGCAGCGCACCGGGACAGGGAAACTATGGCTACACCTTC.

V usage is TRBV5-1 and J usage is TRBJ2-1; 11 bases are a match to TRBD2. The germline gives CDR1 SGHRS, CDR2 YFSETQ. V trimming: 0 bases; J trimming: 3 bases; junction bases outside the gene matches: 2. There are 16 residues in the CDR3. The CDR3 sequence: CASSLGGTSGYNEQFF. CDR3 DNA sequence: TGCGCCAGCAGCTTGGGCGGGACTAGCGGCTACAATGAGCAGTTCTTC.

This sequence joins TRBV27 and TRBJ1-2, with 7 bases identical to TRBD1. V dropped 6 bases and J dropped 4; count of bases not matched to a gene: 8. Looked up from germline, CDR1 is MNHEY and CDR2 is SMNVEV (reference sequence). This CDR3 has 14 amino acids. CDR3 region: CASRPYGTAYGYTF. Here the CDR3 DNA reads TGTGCCAGCAGACCCTACGGGACAGCCTATGGCTACACCTTC.

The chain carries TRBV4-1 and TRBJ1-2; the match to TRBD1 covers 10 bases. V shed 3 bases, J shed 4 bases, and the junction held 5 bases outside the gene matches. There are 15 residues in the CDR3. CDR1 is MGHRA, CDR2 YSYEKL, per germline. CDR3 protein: CASSQTGGWAYGYTF. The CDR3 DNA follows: TGCGCCAGCAGCCAGACAGGGGGCTGGGCCTATGGCTACACCTTC.